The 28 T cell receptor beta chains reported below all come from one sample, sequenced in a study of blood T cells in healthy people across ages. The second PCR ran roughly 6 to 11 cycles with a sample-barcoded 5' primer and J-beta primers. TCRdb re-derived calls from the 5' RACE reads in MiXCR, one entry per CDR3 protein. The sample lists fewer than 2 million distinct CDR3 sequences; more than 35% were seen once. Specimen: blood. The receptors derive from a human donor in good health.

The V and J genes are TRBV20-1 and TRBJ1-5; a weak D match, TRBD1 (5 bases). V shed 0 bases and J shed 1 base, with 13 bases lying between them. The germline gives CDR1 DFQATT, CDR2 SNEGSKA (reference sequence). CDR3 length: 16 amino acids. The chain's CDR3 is CSAREGRGMSNQPQHF. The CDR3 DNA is TGCAGTGCTAGAGAGGGGAGGGGAATGAGCAATCAGCCCCAGCATTTT.

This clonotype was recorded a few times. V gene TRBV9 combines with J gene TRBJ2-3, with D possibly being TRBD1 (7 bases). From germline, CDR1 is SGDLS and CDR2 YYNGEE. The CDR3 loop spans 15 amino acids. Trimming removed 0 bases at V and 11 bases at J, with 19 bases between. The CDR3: CASSVGQGGPYEQYF. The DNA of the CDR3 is TGTGCCAGCAGCGTAGGTCAGGGGGGACCCTACGAGCAGTATTTT.

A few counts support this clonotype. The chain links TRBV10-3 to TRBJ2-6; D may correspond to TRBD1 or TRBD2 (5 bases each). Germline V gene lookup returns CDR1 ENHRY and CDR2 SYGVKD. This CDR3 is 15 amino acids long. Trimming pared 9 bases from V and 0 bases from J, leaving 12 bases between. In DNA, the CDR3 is TGTGCCATTGGGGACGTAGTCTCTGGGGCCAACGTCCTGACTTTC. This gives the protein CAIGDVVSGANVLTF.

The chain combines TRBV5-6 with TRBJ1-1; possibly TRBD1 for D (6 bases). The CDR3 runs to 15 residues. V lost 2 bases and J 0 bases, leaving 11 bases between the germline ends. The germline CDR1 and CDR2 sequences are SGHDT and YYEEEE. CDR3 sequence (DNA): TGTGCCAGCAGCTTACTAGACAGGATGAACACTGAAGCTTTCTTT. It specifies CASSLLDRMNTEAFF. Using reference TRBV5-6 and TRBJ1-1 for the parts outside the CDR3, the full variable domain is DAGVTQSPTHLIKTRGQQVTLRCSPKSGHDTVSWYQQALGQGPQFIFQYYEEEERQRGNFPDRFSGHQFPNYSSELNVNALLLGDSALYLCASSLLDRMNTEAFFGQGTRLTVV.

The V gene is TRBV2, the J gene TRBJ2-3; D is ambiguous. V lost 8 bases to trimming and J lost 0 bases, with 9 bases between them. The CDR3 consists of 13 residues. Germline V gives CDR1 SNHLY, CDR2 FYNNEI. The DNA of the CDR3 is TGTGCCAGCCACTCTTCTAGCACAGATACGCAGTATTTT. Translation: CASHSSSTDTQYF.

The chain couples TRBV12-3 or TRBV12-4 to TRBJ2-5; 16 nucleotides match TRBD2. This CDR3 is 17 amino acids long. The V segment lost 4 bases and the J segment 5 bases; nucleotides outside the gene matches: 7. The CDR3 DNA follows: TGTGCCAGCAGTTCCGGGACTAGCGGGGGGGCGAGGGAGACCCAGTACTTC. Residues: CASSSGTSGGARETQYF.

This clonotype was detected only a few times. CDR3 DNA sequence: TGTGCCAGCAGATGGGGGGCTAGGGGAAAACTTTTCTTT. Translation gives CASRWGARGKLFF. The V and J genes are TRBV12-3 or TRBV12-4 and TRBJ1-1; tentatively, D is TRBD1 (6 bases). V was trimmed by 6 bases and J by 13 bases, leaving 21 bases between them. The CDR3 has 13 amino acids.

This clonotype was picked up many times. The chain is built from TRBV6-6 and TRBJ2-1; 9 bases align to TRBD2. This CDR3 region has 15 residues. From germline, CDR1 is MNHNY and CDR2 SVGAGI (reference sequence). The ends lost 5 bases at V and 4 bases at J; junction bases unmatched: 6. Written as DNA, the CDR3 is TGTGCCAGCAGTCCCCAGGCGGGGGGGTACAATGAGCAGTTCTTC. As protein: CASSPQAGGYNEQFF.

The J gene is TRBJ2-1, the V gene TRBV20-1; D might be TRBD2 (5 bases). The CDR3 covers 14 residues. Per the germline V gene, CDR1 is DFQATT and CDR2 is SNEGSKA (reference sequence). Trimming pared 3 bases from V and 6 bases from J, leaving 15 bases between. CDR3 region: CSASPWLASNEQFF. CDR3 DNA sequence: TGCAGTGCTAGCCCCTGGCTAGCCAGCAATGAGCAGTTCTTC.

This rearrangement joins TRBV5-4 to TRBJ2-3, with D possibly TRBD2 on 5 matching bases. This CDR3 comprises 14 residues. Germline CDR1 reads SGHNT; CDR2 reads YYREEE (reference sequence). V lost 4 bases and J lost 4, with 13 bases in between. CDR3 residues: CASSPPGIPDTQYF. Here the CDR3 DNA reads TGTGCCAGCAGCCCTCCCGGGATCCCAGATACGCAGTATTTT.

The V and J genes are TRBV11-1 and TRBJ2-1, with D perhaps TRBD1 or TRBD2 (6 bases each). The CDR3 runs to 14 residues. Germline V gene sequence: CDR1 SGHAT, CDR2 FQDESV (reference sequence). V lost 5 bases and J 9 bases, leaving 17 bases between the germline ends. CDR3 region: CASSTAEGVTEQFF. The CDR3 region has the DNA TGTGCCAGCAGCACCGCGGAGGGGGTCACTGAGCAGTTCTTC.

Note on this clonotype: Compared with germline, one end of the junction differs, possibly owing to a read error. CDR3 sequence (DNA): TGTGCCGGCAGCTTATCCGGGTTTGACCAGTACTTC. This sequence encodes CAGSLSGFDQYF. The rearrangement links TRBV7-9 to TRBJ2-5; the D is unclear. This CDR3 contains 12 residues. CDR1 is SEHNR and CDR2 is FQNEAQ in the germline V gene (reference sequence). The whole variable domain, filled in from reference TRBV7-9 and TRBJ2-5, reads DTGVSQNPRHKITKRGQNVTFRCDPISEHNRLYWYRQTLGQGPEFLTYFQNEAQLEKSRLLSDRFSAERPKGSFSTLEIQRTEQGDSAMYLCAGSLSGFDQYFGPGTRLLVL.

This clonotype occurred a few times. CDR3 residues: CASSPASGVLSYEQFF. CDR3 coding DNA: TGCGCCAGCAGCCCAGCCAGCGGGGTTCTTTCGTATGAGCAGTTCTTC. This rearrangement joins TRBV5-1 to TRBJ2-1, with 7 bases lining up with TRBD2. The CDR3 totals 16 residues. Germline assignment: CDR1 SGHRS and CDR2 YFSETQ. The J segment lost 8 bases and the V segment lost 4 bases, leaving 15 bases of the junction unmatched. The full variable domain, rest sourced from reference TRBV5-1 and TRBJ2-1, is KAGVTQTPRYLIKTRGQQVTLSCSPISGHRSVSWYQQTPGQGLQFLFEYFSETQRNKGNFPGRFSGRQFSNSRSEMNVSTLELGDSALYLCASSPASGVLSYEQFFGPGTRLTVL.

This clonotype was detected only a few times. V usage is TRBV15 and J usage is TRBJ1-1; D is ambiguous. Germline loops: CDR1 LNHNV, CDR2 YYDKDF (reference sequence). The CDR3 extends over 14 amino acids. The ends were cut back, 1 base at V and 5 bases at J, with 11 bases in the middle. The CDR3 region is CATSRAGTVTEAFF. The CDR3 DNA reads TGTGCCACCAGCAGAGCAGGAACGGTTACTGAAGCTTTCTTT.

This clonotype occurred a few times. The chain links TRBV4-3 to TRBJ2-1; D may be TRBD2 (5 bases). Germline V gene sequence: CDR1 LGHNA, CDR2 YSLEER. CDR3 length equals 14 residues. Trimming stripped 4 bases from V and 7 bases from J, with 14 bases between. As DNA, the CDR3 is TGCGCCAGCAGCCCCCCCGGGAAAGGTAATGAGCAGTTCTTC. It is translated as CASSPPGKGNEQFF.

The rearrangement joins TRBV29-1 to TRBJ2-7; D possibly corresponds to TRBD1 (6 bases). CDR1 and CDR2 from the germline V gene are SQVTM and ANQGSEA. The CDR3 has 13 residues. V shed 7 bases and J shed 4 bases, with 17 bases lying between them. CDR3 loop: CSGGTGTRYEQYF. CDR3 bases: TGCAGCGGAGGAACCGGGACACGGTACGAGCAGTACTTC.

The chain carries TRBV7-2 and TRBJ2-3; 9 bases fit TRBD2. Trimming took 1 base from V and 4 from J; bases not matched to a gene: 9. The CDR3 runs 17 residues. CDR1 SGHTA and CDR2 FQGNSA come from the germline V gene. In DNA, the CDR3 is TGTGCCAGCAGCTTAGGACCGGGACTAGCATATCCAGATACGCAGTATTTT. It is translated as CASSLGPGLAYPDTQYF.

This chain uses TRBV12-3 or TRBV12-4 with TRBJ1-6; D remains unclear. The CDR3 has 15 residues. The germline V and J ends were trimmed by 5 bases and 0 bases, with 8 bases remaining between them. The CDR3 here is CASSPPSSYNSPLHF. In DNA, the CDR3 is TGTGCCAGCAGTCCCCCCAGCTCCTATAATTCACCCCTCCACTTT.

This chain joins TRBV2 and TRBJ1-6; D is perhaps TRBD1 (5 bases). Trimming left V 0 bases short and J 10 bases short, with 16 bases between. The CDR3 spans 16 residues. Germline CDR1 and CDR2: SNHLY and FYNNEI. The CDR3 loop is CASSEALRGLHSPLHF. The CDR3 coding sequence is TGTGCCAGCAGTGAAGCGCTTCGGGGACTTCACTCACCCCTCCACTTT.

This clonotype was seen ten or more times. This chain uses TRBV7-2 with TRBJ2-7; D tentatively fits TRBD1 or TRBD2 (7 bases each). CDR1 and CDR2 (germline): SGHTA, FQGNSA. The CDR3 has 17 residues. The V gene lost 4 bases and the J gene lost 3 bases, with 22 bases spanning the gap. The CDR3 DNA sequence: TGTGCCAGCAGCTCTACAGGGAGGGGGCTTATGGACTACGAGCAGTACTTC. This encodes CASSSTGRGLMDYEQYF.

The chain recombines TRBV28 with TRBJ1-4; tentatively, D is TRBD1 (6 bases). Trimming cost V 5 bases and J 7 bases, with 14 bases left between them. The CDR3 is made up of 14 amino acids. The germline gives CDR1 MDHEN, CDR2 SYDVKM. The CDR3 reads CASSPNRVSEKLFF. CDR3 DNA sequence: TGTGCCAGCAGTCCCAACAGGGTCAGTGAAAAACTGTTTTTT.

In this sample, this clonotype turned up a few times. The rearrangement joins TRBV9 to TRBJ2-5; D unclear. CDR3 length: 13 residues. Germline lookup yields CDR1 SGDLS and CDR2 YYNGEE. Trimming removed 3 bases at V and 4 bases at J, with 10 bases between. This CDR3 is CASSEGWRETQYF. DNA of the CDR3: TGTGCCAGCAGCGAGGGCTGGAGAGAGACCCAGTACTTC.

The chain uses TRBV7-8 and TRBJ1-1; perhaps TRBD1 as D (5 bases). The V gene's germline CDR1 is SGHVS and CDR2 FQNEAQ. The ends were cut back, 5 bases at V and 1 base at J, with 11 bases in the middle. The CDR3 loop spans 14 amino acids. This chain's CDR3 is CASSPLDTNTEAFF. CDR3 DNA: TGTGCCAGCAGCCCGTTGGACACGAACACTGAAGCTTTCTTT.

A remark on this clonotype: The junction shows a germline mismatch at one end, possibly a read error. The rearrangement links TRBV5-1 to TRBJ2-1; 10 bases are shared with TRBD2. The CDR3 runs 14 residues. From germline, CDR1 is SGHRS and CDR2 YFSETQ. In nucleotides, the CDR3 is TGCACCAGCAGCCCATGGACTAGCGGCAATGAGCAGTTCTTC. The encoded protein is CTSSPWTSGNEQFF.

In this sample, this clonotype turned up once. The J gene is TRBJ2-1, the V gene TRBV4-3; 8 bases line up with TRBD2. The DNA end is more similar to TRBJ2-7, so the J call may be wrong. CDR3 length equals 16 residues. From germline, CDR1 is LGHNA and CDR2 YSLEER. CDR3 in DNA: TGCGCCAGCAGCCAAGAGGCGGTAGCGGGGTACAATGAGCAGTACTTC. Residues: CASSQEAVAGYNEQYF.

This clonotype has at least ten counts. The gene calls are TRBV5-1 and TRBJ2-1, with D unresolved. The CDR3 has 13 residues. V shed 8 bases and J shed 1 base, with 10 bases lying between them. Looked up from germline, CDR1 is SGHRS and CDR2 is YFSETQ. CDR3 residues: CASSMKSYNEQFF. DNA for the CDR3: TGCGCCAGTAGTATGAAATCCTACAATGAGCAGTTCTTC.

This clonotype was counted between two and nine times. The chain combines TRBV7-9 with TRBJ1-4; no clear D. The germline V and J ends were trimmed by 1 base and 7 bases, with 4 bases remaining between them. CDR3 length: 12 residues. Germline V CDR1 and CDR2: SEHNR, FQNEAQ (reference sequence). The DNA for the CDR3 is TGTGCCAGCAGCTTAGGATTTGAAAAACTGTTTTTT. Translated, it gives CASSLGFEKLFF.

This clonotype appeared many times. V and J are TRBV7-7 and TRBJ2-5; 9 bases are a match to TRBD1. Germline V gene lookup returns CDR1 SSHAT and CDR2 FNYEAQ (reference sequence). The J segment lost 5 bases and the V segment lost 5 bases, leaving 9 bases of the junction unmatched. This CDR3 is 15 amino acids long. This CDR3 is CASSPQGAIWETQYF. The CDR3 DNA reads TGTGCCAGCAGCCCACAGGGGGCGATCTGGGAGACCCAGTACTTC.